This TCR beta chain was identified during a study of beta chain features in type 1 diabetes. Study observations and caveats: Reduced insertions and increased deletions marked VDJ junctions in type 1 diabetes patients.

With 0 bases removed from V and 0 bases from J, the gap between germline ends came to 15 bases. The CDR3 consists of 18 residues. Per germline, CDR1 SEHNR and CDR2 FQNEAQ (reference sequence). Expressed TCRB transcripts got sequenced, as all isolated RNA was reverse transcribed. Some clones are missing from TCRdb's copy, which holds only in-frame ones; the method was immunoSEQ multiplex PCR. The sample lists just over 600,000 clones, 15% occurring once. On this clone: As yet, its antigen is unknown.

The source of this sequence is a man younger than 35 in good health. Sequenced material: naive CD4+ T cells from blood. This chain joins TRBV7-9 and TRBJ2-4; the D is unclear. CDR3 nucleotides: TGTGCCAGCAGCTTAGCCGTCAGGCCGGCCTTAGCCAAAAACATTCAGTACTTC. Its translation is CASSLAVRPALAKNIQYF.